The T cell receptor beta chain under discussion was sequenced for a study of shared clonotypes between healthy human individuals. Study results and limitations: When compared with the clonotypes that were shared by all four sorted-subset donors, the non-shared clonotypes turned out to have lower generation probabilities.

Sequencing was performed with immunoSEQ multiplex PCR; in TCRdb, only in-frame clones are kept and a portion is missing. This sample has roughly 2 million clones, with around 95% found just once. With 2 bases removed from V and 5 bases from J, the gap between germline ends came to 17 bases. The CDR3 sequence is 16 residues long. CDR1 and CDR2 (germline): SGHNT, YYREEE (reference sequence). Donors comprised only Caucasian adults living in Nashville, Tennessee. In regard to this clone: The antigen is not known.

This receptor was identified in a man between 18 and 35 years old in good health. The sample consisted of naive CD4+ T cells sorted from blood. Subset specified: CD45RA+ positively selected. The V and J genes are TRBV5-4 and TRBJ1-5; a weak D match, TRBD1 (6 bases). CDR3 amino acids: CASSFYRQASDQPQHF. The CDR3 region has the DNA TGTGCCAGCAGCTTTTATCGACAGGCGTCAGATCAGCCCCAGCATTTT.